These T cell receptor beta chains were read from a single sample in a study of T-cell memory formation after mild COVID-19. Each CDR3 protein gets one entry after TCRdb re-called the 5' RACE reads with MiXCR. Of roughly 310,000 distinct CDR3 sequences in the sample, around 15% were seen once. Specimen: PBMCs or a T cell subset sorted from them (not recorded which). The receptors were sampled from a man younger than 35 who had mild COVID-19 (a few samples of this study predate the infection). Cell type and time point are not known. The CDR3 runs from the conserved cysteine through the conserved F or W. Each record gives: clone size, V gene, D gene, J gene, CDR3 protein, CDR3 DNA. D genes are given only for firm matches. The size field is filled for only some rows; it gives once, few, many or a size class.

>few|TRBV14|.|TRBJ2-4
CASSQTTGHLAKNIQYF
TGTGCCAGCAGCCAAACAACGGGACACCTAGCCAAAAACATTCAGTACTTC
>few|TRBV12-3/TRBV12-4|TRBD2|TRBJ2-5
CASSFVAGGETQYF
TGTGCCAGCAGTTTTGTAGCGGGGGGTGAGACCCAGTACTTC
>.|TRBV3-1|TRBD2|TRBJ2-1
CASSQNSGGAGEQFF
TGTGCCAGCAGCCAGAATAGCGGGGGGGCTGGTGAGCAGTTCTTC
>.|TRBV3-1|.|TRBJ2-5
CASSTPQEYAETQYF
TGTGCCAGCAGCACCCCCCAGGAGTATGCGGAGACCCAGTACTTC
>.|TRBV7-9|.|TRBJ1-5
CASSHVVADSNQPQHF
TGTGCCAGCAGCCACGTGGTTGCCGATAGCAATCAGCCCCAGCATTTT
>.|TRBV7-2|.|TRBJ1-2
CASSWDGLNYGYTF
TGTGCCAGCAGCTGGGACGGACTTAACTATGGCTACACCTTC
>.|TRBV12-3/TRBV12-4|.|TRBJ1-1
CASSFRPGGSDTEAFF
TGTGCCAGCAGTTTTAGGCCCGGAGGGTCCGACACTGAAGCTTTCTTT
>many|TRBV10-3|.|TRBJ2-5
CAISGSGNQQETQYF
TGTGCCATCAGTGGGTCCGGGAACCAACAAGAGACCCAGTACTTC
>few|TRBV5-1|.|TRBJ2-5
CASSSERGTQYF
TGCGCCAGCAGCTCCGAACGGGGGACCCAGTACTTC
>few|TRBV6-5|.|TRBJ1-5
CASSTHPYSNQPQHF
TGTGCCAGCAGTACGCATCCTTATAGCAATCAGCCCCAGCATTTT
>.|TRBV5-6|TRBD2|TRBJ2-1
CASSLELAGVDEQFF
TGTGCCAGCAGCTTGGAGCTAGCGGGTGTAGATGAGCAGTTCTTC
>.|TRBV20-1|TRBD2|TRBJ2-4
CSARGGGENIQYF
TGCAGTGCTAGAGGCGGGGGGGAAAACATTCAGTACTTC
>few|TRBV29-1|.|TRBJ2-2
CSVTDSNTGELFF
TGCAGCGTGACGGACAGCAACACCGGGGAGCTGTTTTTT
>.|TRBV6-2/TRBV6-3|.|TRBJ2-1
CASSYSPYNEQFF
TGTGCCAGCAGTTACTCACCCTACAATGAGCAGTTCTTC
>few|TRBV20-1|TRBD1|TRBJ2-3
CSARDPRTGEGDTQYF
TGCAGTGCTAGAGATCCCCGGACAGGGGAAGGGGATACGCAGTATTTT
>.|TRBV5-6|.|TRBJ1-4
CASSRTVANEKLFF
TGTGCCAGCAGCCGGACAGTCGCTAATGAAAAACTGTTTTTT
>many|TRBV5-1|.|TRBJ1-4
CASSLGLRDANEKLFF
TGCGCCAGCAGCTTGGGGCTCCGGGACGCTAATGAAAAACTGTTTTTT
>.|TRBV5-1|.|TRBJ2-3
CASSGAGTDGTDTQYF
TGCGCCAGCAGCGGGGCCGGGACTGATGGGACAGATACGCAGTATTTT
>many|TRBV5-5|TRBD1|TRBJ1-2
CASSHDRGNNPYGYTF
TGTGCCAGCAGCCATGACAGGGGGAACAACCCCTATGGCTACACCTTC
>few|TRBV6-1|TRBD2|TRBJ2-5
CASSEGPGGETQYF
TGTGCCAGCAGTGAGGGTCCGGGGGGAGAGACCCAGTACTTC
>few|TRBV11-2|.|TRBJ1-1
CASSSTWGTVNTEAFF
TGTGCCAGCAGCTCAACATGGGGGACGGTGAACACTGAAGCTTTCTTT
>.|TRBV5-1|.|TRBJ1-2
CASSFTGFDGYTF
TGCGCCAGCAGCTTTACAGGGTTTGATGGCTACACCTTC
>few|TRBV2|TRBD1|TRBJ2-5
CASSGTGQETQYF
TGTGCCAGCAGTGGGACAGGCCAAGAGACCCAGTACTTC
>.|TRBV7-2|.|TRBJ1-3
CASHTIGAGGNTIYF
TGTGCCAGCCACACGATCGGGGCGGGCGGAAACACCATATATTTT
>few|TRBV3-1|TRBD2|TRBJ2-1
CASSQGGLATYNEQFF
TGTGCCAGCAGCCAAGGCGGACTAGCGACCTACAATGAGCAGTTCTTC
>few|TRBV5-1|.|TRBJ1-1
CASRQASQGTEAFF
TGCGCCAGTCGACAGGCCAGCCAGGGCACTGAAGCTTTCTTT
>many|TRBV2|.|TRBJ2-1
CAKGGGAEEQFF
TGTGCAAAGGGAGGGGGGGCCGAAGAGCAGTTCTTC